The 29 T cell receptor beta chains presented below share a single source sample, sequenced in a study of tumor and adjacent non-tumor tissue in lung cancer listed by TCRdb under 2018. To prepare the library, multiplex PCR was applied. Instrument used: Illumina HiSeq 2500. TCRbeta libraries were constructed through three rounds of nested PCR with primers (Table S4) according to protocols adapted from ARM-PCR. TCRdb reworked the public reads: Q25 trimming with fastp, MiXCR clone assembly, productive beta chains retained. One record per CDR3 amino acid sequence lists the most common genes and DNA. In this sample the table shows around 79,000 distinct CDR3 sequences, 55% to 80% of which occur a single time. Around 10% of the sample goes to the ten largest clones. RNA was isolated from bulk unsorted tissue, and RNA quality was assessed with a NanoDrop ND-1000 and an Agilent 2100. The specimen was lung tumor tissue. Receptors originate from a woman in her forties with non-small cell lung cancer.

The chain has TRBV5-4 and TRBJ2-7; the D gene is possibly TRBD2 (5 bases). There are 16 residues in the CDR3. With 1 base removed from V and 4 bases from J, the gap between germline ends came to 18 bases. Per germline, CDR1 SGHNT and CDR2 YYREEE (reference sequence). In nucleotides, the CDR3 is TGTGCCAGCAGCTTGAATGGCGAGAGGGCCGGGTACGAGCAGTACTTC. Residues: CASSLNGERAGYEQYF.

Regarding this clonotype: The junction shows a germline mismatch at one end, possibly a read error. This chain links TRBV11-2 with TRBJ2-3, with TRBD2 matching over 10 bases. The CDR3 spans 16 residues. Germline CDR1 is SGHAT and CDR2 is FQNNGV. This CDR3 reads CTSRPPIAGGTNTQYF. DNA for the CDR3: TGTACCAGTAGGCCTCCTATAGCGGGGGGCACAAATACGCAGTATTTT. Drawing the rest from reference TRBV11-2 and TRBJ2-3, the complete variable domain is EAGVAQSPRYKIIEKRQSVAFWCNPISGHATLYWYQQILGQGPKLLIQFQNNGVVDDSQLPKDRFSAERLKGVDSTLKIQPAKLEDSAVYLCTSRPPIAGGTNTQYFGPGTRLTVL.

This chain joins TRBV6-2 or TRBV6-3 and TRBJ2-7, with unresolved D. From germline, CDR1 is MNHEY and CDR2 SVGEGT. This CDR3 region has 16 residues. V gave up 0 bases and J gave up 7 bases, with 19 bases separating them. CDR3 protein: CASSYSLGFMSCEQYF. In nucleotides, the CDR3 is TGTGCCAGCAGTTACTCGTTAGGGTTTATGAGTTGTGAGCAGTACTTC.

This clonotype came up many times. CDR3 residues: CASSPPTSGGNNEQFF. The CDR3 DNA reads as TGTGCCAGCAGCCCACCAACTAGCGGGGGCAACAATGAGCAGTTCTTC. The chain is built from TRBV13 and TRBJ2-1; TRBD2 agrees at 11 bases. Trimming cost V 5 bases and J 5 bases; bases outside gene matches: 8. The CDR3 loop spans 16 amino acids. From germline, CDR1 is PRHDT and CDR2 FYEKMQ (reference sequence).

About this clonotype: The conserved phenylalanine or tryptophan is not found at the CDR3 terminus, so this likely reflects a read error. The chain has TRBV11-2 and TRBJ2-2; a weak D match, TRBD2 (6 bases). Per the germline V gene, CDR1 is SGHAT and CDR2 is FQNNGV. The CDR3 is 15 amino acids. CDR3 nucleotide sequence: TGTGCCGGCAGCAAACCCCGGGGAGGAACCAGGGAGCTGTTTCTT. Translated: CAGSKPRGGTRELFL.

Turning to this clonotype: The CDR3 does not end in the conserved phenylalanine or tryptophan, so this is likely a read error. The chain carries TRBV12-3 or TRBV12-4 and TRBJ2-7; TRBD1 aligns across 7 bases. The CDR3 has 17 amino acids. V was clipped by 4 bases and J by 2 bases; unmatched bases: 14. The CDR3 loop is CASSSTRGGGSTYEQYL. CDR3 nucleotide sequence: TGTGCCAGCAGTTCAACTCGAGGGGGCGGGTCAACCTACGAGCAGTACTTA.

Of note for this clonotype: At one boundary the junction diverges from the germline segment, which might be a read error. This rearrangement joins TRBV12-3 or TRBV12-4 to TRBJ2-7; 8 nucleotides align to TRBD2. The CDR3 is 15 amino acids. The CDR3 DNA sequence: TGTGCCAACAGTTTAGCCGGGACTAGTGGCTACGAGCAGTACTTC. Protein: CANSLAGTSGYEQYF.

Concerning this clonotype itself: An end of the junction differs from the germline gene, which may be a read error. The chain recombines TRBV4-2 with TRBJ2-4; perhaps D is TRBD1 or TRBD2 (6 bases each). There are 18 residues in the CDR3. Germline CDR1 reads LGHNA; CDR2 reads YNFKEQ. The CDR3, as DNA: TGTGCCGGTAGCCCATCATGGACAGATAGCGGAGCCAAAGACATTCAGTACTTC. It translates to CAGSPSWTDSGAKDIQYF.

In regard to this clonotype: The junction and the germline gene differ at one end; a read error may be behind it. The rearrangement links TRBV11-1 to TRBJ2-3; D remains unclear. Germline V gene lookup returns CDR1 SGHAT and CDR2 FQDESV (reference sequence). CDR3 length: 15 amino acids. The CDR3 DNA reads TGTGCCAACAGCTTAGGTTTTCAGTCCACAGATACGCTGTATTTT. Translation: CANSLGFQSTDTLYF.

This clonotype was observed at least ten times. The rearrangement uses TRBV7-9 and TRBJ2-5, with a tentative D call TRBD2 (5 bases). V was pared by 4 bases and J by 0 bases, with 15 bases between. Looked up from germline, CDR1 is SEHNR and CDR2 is FQNEAQ (reference sequence). The CDR3 extends over 16 amino acids. The CDR3: CASSWASGSDQETQYF. The CDR3 coding sequence is TGTGCCAGCAGCTGGGCCTCGGGATCAGACCAAGAGACCCAGTACTTC. The whole variable domain, filled in from reference TRBV7-9 and TRBJ2-5, reads DTGVSQNPRHKITKRGQNVTFRCDPISEHNRLYWYRQTLGQGPEFLTYFQNEAQLEKSRLLSDRFSAERPKGSFSTLEIQRTEQGDSAMYLCASSWASGSDQETQYFGPGTRLLVL.

A word on this clonotype: At one end the junction does not follow the germline gene, possibly because of a read error. The V gene is TRBV6-1, the J gene TRBJ1-1; D is unresolved. CDR1 and CDR2 from the germline V gene are MNHNS and SASEGT. The CDR3 covers 14 residues. The CDR3 protein is CANTERARNTEAFF. DNA for the CDR3: TGTGCCAACACGGAGAGAGCAAGGAACACCGAAGCTTTCTTT.

The chain uses TRBV20-1 and TRBJ2-2; 10 positions match TRBD2. This CDR3 is built from 15 residues. Per germline, CDR1 DFQATT and CDR2 SNEGSKA (reference sequence). V was pared by 6 bases and J by 3 bases, with 7 bases of the junction left unmatched. The CDR3: CSALKRGGHTGELFF. In nucleotides, the CDR3 is TGCAGTGCACTTAAGCGGGGGGGACACACCGGGGAGCTGTTTTTT.

The chain has TRBV20-1 and TRBJ2-3, with a possible D match to TRBD2 (6 bases). This CDR3 has 12 amino acids. Trimming removed 7 bases from V and 3 bases from J, with 11 bases in between. Germline V gene sequence: CDR1 DFQATT, CDR2 SNEGSKA (reference sequence). DNA for the CDR3: TGCAGTGTCCCGGGAGCAACAGATACGCAGTATTTT. Its translation is CSVPGATDTQYF.

Many counts were recorded for this clonotype. The gene calls are TRBV29-1 and TRBJ2-3; the D is unclear. The CDR3 has 12 amino acids. Trimming took 3 bases from V and 7 from J, leaving 11 bases between them. The germline V gene encodes CDR1 SQVTM and CDR2 ANQGSEA. DNA for the CDR3: TGCAGCGTTGATGGTATTCTAAATACGCAGTATTTT. It yields the protein CSVDGILNTQYF.

This clonotype was counted only a few times. With a much larger clone just one base away, this may be a read error. The chain has TRBV10-1 and TRBJ1-1; no clear D. Germline V CDR1 and CDR2: WNHNN, SYGVQD (reference sequence). Trimming left V 3 bases short and J 4 bases short, with 9 bases between. The CDR3 is 13 residues long. CDR3 sequence: CASSEFIGTEAFF. The CDR3 nucleotides are TGCGCCAGCAGTGAATTTATCGGCACTGAAGCTTTCTTT.

In the case of this clonotype: The CDR3 does not close with the conserved phenylalanine or tryptophan, likely indicating a read error. This chain uses TRBV11-3 with TRBJ2-1; no firm D call. Germline assignment: CDR1 SGHNT and CDR2 YENEEA. With 6 bases removed from V and 0 bases from J, the gap between germline ends came to 15 bases. The CDR3 is 16 residues long. CDR3 in amino acids: CASSPRLRSSYNEQFS. The CDR3 region has the DNA TGTGCCAGCAGTCCAAGACTTAGGAGCTCCTACAATGAGCAGTTCTCC.

As for this clonotype: A read error may account for a junction end that differs from germline. The rearrangement joins TRBV10-1 to TRBJ1-6, with D maybe TRBD1 (5 bases). The CDR3 runs 13 residues. From germline, CDR1 is WNHNN and CDR2 SYGVQD (reference sequence). The CDR3 reads CAISVDTTSLLHF. CDR3 sequence (DNA): TGCGCCATCAGTGTGGACACAACTTCACTCCTCCACTTT.

The chain combines TRBV6-1 with TRBJ2-5, with D possibly TRBD2 on 6 matching bases. CDR1 MNHNS and CDR2 SASEGT come from the germline V gene. Trimming took off 2 bases at V and 9 bases at J, with 22 bases between the two ends. The CDR3 spans 16 residues. The CDR3 nucleotides read TGTGCCAGCAGTGAAATACCGGGCAGGACCAGGGAGGCCCAGTACTTC. Amino acid sequence: CASSEIPGRTREAQYF.

The sample holds one count of this clonotype. Germline and junction disagree at one end, which may indicate a read error. The chain has TRBV29-1 and TRBJ2-1; D possibly corresponds to TRBD1 (7 bases). Per germline, CDR1 SQVTM and CDR2 ANQGSEA. The CDR3 consists of 16 residues. CDR3 protein: CSVEDPRGASYNEQFF. The CDR3, as DNA: TGCAGCGTTGAAGATCCCAGGGGGGCCTCCTACAATGAGCAGTTCTTT.

The rearrangement uses TRBV7-9 and TRBJ1-2; 7 nucleotides agree with TRBD1. The CDR3 runs to 13 residues. J was trimmed by 13 bases and V by 5 bases; bases with no gene match: 13. Looked up from germline, CDR1 is SEHNR and CDR2 is FQNEAQ (reference sequence). CDR3: CASSIWDSSELTF. The CDR3 DNA sequence: TGTGCCAGCAGCATCTGGGACAGCTCCGAGCTCACCTTC.

Remarks on this clonotype: Germline is not matched at one junction end, which may reflect a read error. The rearrangement uses TRBV11-2 and TRBJ2-1; no reliable D call. CDR3 size: 16 residues. CDR1 and CDR2 from the germline V gene are SGHAT and FQNNGV. The CDR3 protein is CASNPQFENSYNEQFF. The CDR3 DNA reads TGTGCCAGCAACCCCCAGTTTGAGAATTCGTACAATGAACAGTTCTTC.

As to this clonotype: A junction end diverges from the germline sequence, so it may reflect a read error. The gene calls are TRBV20-1 and TRBJ2-5, with TRBD1 matching 8 bases. The CDR3 extends over 15 amino acids. CDR1 DFQATT and CDR2 SNEGSKA come from the germline V gene (reference sequence). The CDR3 region has the DNA TGCAATGCTTATCCGACAGGGGCCCGACAAGAGACCCAGTACTTC. Translated: CNAYPTGARQETQYF.

A word on this clonotype: At one of its ends the junction is not consistent with the germline gene, which may arise from a read error. The CDR3 here is CASSPDLPRQGDADTQYF. The CDR3 DNA follows: TGTGCCAGCAGCCCGGATTTGCCGAGACAGGGTGATGCAGATACACAGTATTTT. This sequence joins TRBV11-2 and TRBJ2-3; 7 positions match TRBD1. CDR3 length: 18 residues. Germline loops: CDR1 SGHAT, CDR2 FQNNGV.

In regard to this clonotype: A junction boundary mismatches the germline segment, possibly from a read error. The gene calls are TRBV11-2 and TRBJ2-5; a possible D gene is TRBD2 (6 bases). Germline V gives CDR1 SGHAT, CDR2 FQNNGV. CDR3 size: 16 residues. The CDR3 sequence is CTSSLVGRRAQETQYF. DNA of the CDR3: TGTACCAGTAGCTTAGTTGGCCGGAGGGCCCAAGAGACCCAGTACTTC.

J is TRBJ1-5 and V is TRBV6-1; D unclear. V lost 9 bases, J lost 10 bases, and 25 bases lay in between. The length of the CDR3 is 15 residues. Germline loops: CDR1 MNHNS, CDR2 SASEGT. Here the CDR3 reads CASSRGQVDGQPQHF. CDR3 DNA: TGTGCCAGTAGTAGAGGGCAGGTAGATGGTCAACCCCAGCATTTT.

Worth noting for this clonotype: Its ends do not fully match the called genes, so a read error is possible. This chain uses TRBV6-5 with TRBJ2-1, with D possibly being TRBD2 (5 bases). The CDR3 length is 15 residues. The V gene's germline CDR1 is MNHEY and CDR2 SVGAGI. As DNA, the CDR3 is TGTGCCAGCCGAAGCGGCGGCGGGTCGTACAATAAGCAGTTCTTC. Residues: CASRSGGGSYNKQFF.

In the case of this clonotype: This sequence may be a read error, since a much larger clone differs from it by one base. No conserved phenylalanine or tryptophan ends this CDR3, so it is likely a read error. The gene calls are TRBV7-9 and TRBJ2-7, with 7 bases that match TRBD1. Germline CDR1 reads SEHNR; CDR2 reads FQNEAQ (reference sequence). V shed 5 bases and J 5 bases; nucleotides not matched to a gene: 15. CDR3 length: 16 amino acids. The CDR3 loop reads CASSVWSGTDTNEQYY. The CDR3 coding sequence is TGTGCCAGCAGCGTCTGGTCCGGGACAGACACTAACGAGCAGTACTAC.

Details on this clonotype: The junction departs from the called germline gene at one end, perhaps through a read error. The chain carries TRBV11-3 and TRBJ2-3, with 9 bases that match TRBD2. Per germline, CDR1 SGHNT and CDR2 YENEEA. The CDR3 extends over 16 amino acids. The CDR3 nucleotides are TGTGCCAGCAGCCGGGGGATAGCGGGAGTAGGAGATATGCAGTATTTT. Its protein is CASSRGIAGVGDMQYF.

About this clonotype: Germline is not matched at one junction end, which may reflect a read error. This chain connects TRBV2 to TRBJ1-4, with D possibly TRBD1 on 6 matching bases. Germline V CDR1 and CDR2: SNHLY, FYNNEI. The CDR3 runs 15 residues. The CDR3 here is CVSSEAGQINEKLFF. CDR3 sequence (DNA): TGTGTCAGCAGTGAAGCAGGACAGATTAATGAGAAACTGTTTTTT.